Listed below are T cell receptor beta chains from one sample, sequenced in a study of T cell responses to AZD1222 COVID-19 vaccine. Some clones are missing from TCRdb's copy, which holds only in-frame ones; the method was immunoSEQ multiplex PCR. This table holds around 180,000 clones, about 90% found once. Sequences were derived from peripheral blood, sampled on day 0 of AZD1222 vaccination. These TCRs come from an adult in good health. Each CDR3 is given with its conserved first and last residue. D genes are given only for firm matches. The size entry is marked missing in some rows and otherwise reads once, few, many or a size class.

size,D,J,V,DNA,CDR3
once,NA,TRBJ1-6,TRBV10-3,TGTGCCATCGCCGGGACTCTGGGGAATTCACCCCTCCACTTT,CAIAGTLGNSPLHF
NA,NA,TRBJ1-4,TRBV6-1,TGTGCCAGCAGCGAAAGGACCCAACGGGCTGGGGGTAATGAAAAACTGTTTTTT,CASSERTQRAGGNEKLFF
NA,NA,TRBJ2-2,TRBV11-3,TGTGCCAGCAGCTCCCATACAGGGAACACCGGGGAGCTGTTTTTT,CASSSHTGNTGELFF
NA,TRBD1,TRBJ1-1,TRBV15,TGTGCCACCAGCATTAGACAGGGTTTCGGCACTGAAGCTTTCTTT,CATSIRQGFGTEAFF
NA,NA,TRBJ2-2,TRBV7-9,TGTGCCAGCAGCCAAGGTTCCCCAAGACAGGACGTCACCGGGGAGCTGTTTTTT,CASSQGSPRQDVTGELFF
NA,NA,TRBJ2-2,TRBV27,TGTGCCAGCAGTTTATCCACCGGGGAGCTGTTTTTT,CASSLSTGELFF
NA,TRBD1,TRBJ1-5,TRBV20-1,TGCAGTGCTAATGACAGGGTGAGCAATCAGCCCCAGCATTTT,CSANDRVSNQPQHF
NA,NA,TRBJ2-7,TRBV28,TGTGCCAGCAGTTTCCATCTCTACGAGCAGTACTTC,CASSFHLYEQYF
NA,NA,TRBJ2-1,TRBV11-1,TGTGCCAGCAGCTTAGAATTGCCCATTGGCGGCGAGCAGTTCTTC,CASSLELPIGGEQFF
NA,TRBD2,TRBJ2-1,TRBV6-2/TRBV6-3,TGTGCCAGCAGTTATTTCGGGACTAGCGGCCAGTACAATGAGCAGTTCTTC,CASSYFGTSGQYNEQFF
NA,NA,TRBJ1-6,TRBV5-1,TGCGCCAGCAGTCAGGACCGGGTCTCACCCCTCCACTTT,CASSQDRVSPLHF
NA,TRBD1,TRBJ2-7,TRBV28,TGTGCCAGCAGTGGGGGACAGCTATACGAGCAGTACTTC,CASSGGQLYEQYF
NA,NA,TRBJ1-1,TRBV7-8,TGTGCCAGCAGCCGCGTGGTAGGGGCGCGGAACACTGAAGCTTTCTTT,CASSRVVGARNTEAFF
NA,NA,TRBJ2-5,TRBV10-3,TGTGCCATCAGTGCTGGGGAAGAGACCCAGTACTTC,CAISAGEETQYF
NA,NA,TRBJ1-3,TRBV30,TGTGCCTGGAGTGTAGGGAGCTCTGGAAACACCATATATTTT,CAWSVGSSGNTIYF
NA,NA,TRBJ1-6,TRBV5-1,TGCGCCAGCAGCGGGAGCTCCTATAATTCACCCCTCCACTTT,CASSGSSYNSPLHF
NA,TRBD1,TRBJ1-2,TRBV5-4,TGTGCCAGCAGCTTGGCCGTTCGACAGGGAACAGGCTACACCTTC,CASSLAVRQGTGYTF
NA,NA,TRBJ2-3,TRBV12-1,TGTGCCAGCAGCCCTCGGACTAGCGGCACAGATACGCAGTATTTT,CASSPRTSGTDTQYF
NA,NA,TRBJ2-7,TRBV18,TGTGCCAGCTCACCACCTGGCTTACACGAGCAGTACTTC,CASSPPGLHEQYF
NA,TRBD2,TRBJ2-5,TRBV5-1,TGCGCCAGCAGCTTGGGACTAGCGGGAGAGACCCAGTACTTC,CASSLGLAGETQYF
NA,NA,TRBJ1-6,TRBV14,TGTGCCAGCAGCCAACAGGGAAATTCACCCCTCCACTTT,CASSQQGNSPLHF
NA,TRBD1,TRBJ2-7,TRBV6-1,TGTGCCAGCAGTGAAAGGAGGACAGGGATCTACGAGCAGTACTTC,CASSERRTGIYEQYF
NA,TRBD1,TRBJ2-5,TRBV7-9,TGTGCCAGCAGCTCGACAGGGGGCGGGAAGACCCAGTACTTC,CASSSTGGGKTQYF
NA,NA,TRBJ1-6,TRBV5-1,TGCGCCAGCAGCCTCCTGGACGGCCTAGGGGGGTCACCCCTCCACTTT,CASSLLDGLGGSPLHF
NA,NA,TRBJ1-5,TRBV28,TGTGCCAGCATTCAAGGGGGGAGCAATCAGCCCCAGCATTTT,CASIQGGSNQPQHF
NA,NA,TRBJ1-6,TRBV7-3,TGTGCCAGCAGCTTAACGGCGGACCCTAATTCACCCCTCCACTTT,CASSLTADPNSPLHF
NA,TRBD1,TRBJ1-5,TRBV7-2,TGTGCCAGCAGTCTTAGACAGGGTGGGAAGCCCCAGCATTTT,CASSLRQGGKPQHF
NA,TRBD2,TRBJ2-3,TRBV5-1,TGCGCCAGCAGCGTCCGGACTAGCGGGTGGGGCACAGATACGCAGTATTTT,CASSVRTSGWGTDTQYF
NA,TRBD2,TRBJ2-3,TRBV3-1/TRBV3-2,TGTGCCAGCAGCGAACTAGCGGGAGGGCCAGATACGCAGTATTTT,CASSELAGGPDTQYF
NA,NA,TRBJ2-5,TRBV6-5,TGTGCCAGCGCGGACACCCAGACGAAGACCCAGTACTTC,CASADTQTKTQYF
NA,TRBD1,TRBJ1-5,TRBV4-1,TGCGCCAGCAGCCAACAACCGACAGGGGGCGTTGGCAATCAGCCCCAGCATTTT,CASSQQPTGGVGNQPQHF
NA,NA,TRBJ1-2,TRBV6-5,TGTGCCAGCAGTCCCCCCTACAGGGAGAACTATGGCTACACCTTC,CASSPPYRENYGYTF
NA,NA,TRBJ1-2,TRBV6-5,TGTGCCAGCAGTTCGCTCCGTGGCTACACCTTC,CASSSLRGYTF
NA,NA,TRBJ1-6,TRBV30,TGTGCCTGGAGTGCCCCTCGGCCAAGGCCCCTCCACTTT,CAWSAPRPRPLHF
NA,TRBD1,TRBJ2-7,TRBV6-1,TGTGCCAGCAGTGATCCTAGACAGGGGGCTCGTGAGCAGTACTTC,CASSDPRQGAREQYF
NA,NA,TRBJ2-5,TRBV7-9,TGTGCCAGCAGCTTCTACAGGGAAGAGACCCAGTACTTC,CASSFYREETQYF
NA,NA,TRBJ2-5,TRBV5-4,TGTGCCAGCAGCTTGGAACAGAGCCAAGAGACCCAGTACTTC,CASSLEQSQETQYF
NA,NA,TRBJ1-1,TRBV7-2,TGTGCCAGCAGCCCTAGAGGGGCCGGGGCCCCACCTGAAGCTTTCTTT,CASSPRGAGAPPEAFF
NA,NA,TRBJ1-5,TRBV3-1/TRBV3-2,TGTGCCAGCAGCCAAGAAGGGGCACGGCAGCCCCAGCATTTT,CASSQEGARQPQHF
few,TRBD1,TRBJ2-2,TRBV24-1,TGTGCCACCAGTGATTTACAGGGGGACACCGGGGAGCTGTTTTTT,CATSDLQGDTGELFF
NA,NA,TRBJ1-2,TRBV19,TGTGCCAGTAGTATAGGAGTCGGGGGCGGCTATGGCTACACCTTC,CASSIGVGGGYGYTF
NA,NA,TRBJ1-6,TRBV5-5,TGTGCCAGCAGCTCTGTGGGGTTTATTAATAATTCACCCCTCCACTTT,CASSSVGFINNSPLHF